These 3 T cell receptor beta chains were all obtained from the same sample, sequenced in a study of identical twins. TCRdb re-derived calls from the 5' RACE reads in MiXCR, one entry per CDR3 protein. The sample records some 590,000 distinct CDR3 sequences, 9% to 10% being singletons. This sample also belongs to another study, concerning yellow fever vaccine responses in identical twins.

The sample taken for sequencing was PBMCs. These receptors all come from a woman younger than 30 in good health.

This clonotype was detected a few times. The genes are TRBV20-1 and TRBJ1-3; D unclear. Trimming shortened V by 4 bases and J by 0 bases, and 7 bases separated the two germline ends. The length of the CDR3 is 13 residues. The germline V gene encodes CDR1 DFQATT and CDR2 SNEGSKA (reference sequence). CDR3 amino acids: CSAKVFSGNTIYF. Here the CDR3 DNA reads TGCAGTGCTAAAGTCTTCTCTGGAAACACCATATATTTT.

This clonotype was detected ten times or more. The chain recombines TRBV11-2 with TRBJ1-2; weak D call: TRBD1 (6 bases). CDR3 length equals 13 residues. Between the trimmed V and J ends, which lost 6 bases and 8 bases, there was a span of 16 bases. Germline loops: CDR1 SGHAT, CDR2 FQNNGV. CDR3 protein: CASRQKQGGGYTF. In DNA, the CDR3 is TGTGCCAGCAGACAAAAACAGGGTGGCGGCTACACCTTC.

The J gene is TRBJ2-5, the V gene TRBV9; the D gene is possibly TRBD2 (7 bases). The CDR3 has 16 amino acids. Germline V CDR1 and CDR2: SGDLS, YYNGEE. V was cut by 2 bases and J by 2 bases, with 16 bases left in between. The CDR3 nucleotides are TGTGCCAGCAGCGTCGACTGGGGGGGGCTGCAAGAGACCCAGTACTTC. Translating gives CASSVDWGGLQETQYF.